The clone carrying this TCR beta chain was seen a few times. Its cognate antigen is unknown. TCRdb passed the 5' RACE reads through MiXCR, listing each CDR3 protein once. The profile shows 700,000 or so distinct CDR3 sequences, about 9.4% of them singletons. The sample comes from a study of identical twins. Study observations and caveats: The same donors were not followed; conclusions instead depended on cross-sectional statistical analysis. For cord blood, abundant beta clonotypes had fewer insertions, unlike memory repertoires, which showed none.

The CDR3 is 15 amino acids. Trimming left V 2 bases short and J 5 bases short, with 15 bases between. The V gene's germline CDR1 is SGHNT and CDR2 YENEEA. The sample also formed part of further work on yellow fever vaccine responses in identical twins.

The V gene is TRBV11-3, the J gene TRBJ1-1, with D perhaps TRBD1 (6 bases). Sequenced: PBMCs. This receptor was identified in a woman between 18 and 29 years old in good health. CDR3 bases: TGTGCCAGCAGCTTAAGCCGGGGGCGGGAGACTGAAGCTTTCTTT. Translated: CASSLSRGRETEAFF.